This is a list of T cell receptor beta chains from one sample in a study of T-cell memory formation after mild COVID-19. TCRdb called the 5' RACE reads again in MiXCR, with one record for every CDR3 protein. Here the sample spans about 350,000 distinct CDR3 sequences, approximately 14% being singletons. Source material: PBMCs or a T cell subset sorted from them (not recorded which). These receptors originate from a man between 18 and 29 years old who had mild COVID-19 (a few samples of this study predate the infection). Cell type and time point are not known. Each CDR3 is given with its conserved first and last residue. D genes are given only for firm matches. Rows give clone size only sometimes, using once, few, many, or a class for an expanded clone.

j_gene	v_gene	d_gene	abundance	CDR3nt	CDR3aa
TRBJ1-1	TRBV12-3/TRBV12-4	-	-	TGTGCCAGCAGTTTAAATCCCTTCATGAACACTGAAGCTTTCTTT	CASSLNPFMNTEAFF
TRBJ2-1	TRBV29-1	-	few	TGCAGCGCCAGAAATAGGGGGGATGAGCAGTTCTTC	CSARNRGDEQFF
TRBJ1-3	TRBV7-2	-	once	TGTGCCAGCAGCACTCGAGCAGGCCCTGGAAACACCATATATTTT	CASSTRAGPGNTIYF
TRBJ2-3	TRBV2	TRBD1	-	TGTGCCAGCAGCCAAGGGACAGGGTGGGGAGATACGCAGTATTTT	CASSQGTGWGDTQYF
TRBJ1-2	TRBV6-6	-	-	TGTGCCAGCAGTTACTCGATAGGGGGGTCGGCTGGCTACACCTTC	CASSYSIGGSAGYTF
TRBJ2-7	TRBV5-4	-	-	TGTGCCAGCAGCACGCCTAGGGACGGAACATTCGAGCAGTACTTC	CASSTPRDGTFEQYF
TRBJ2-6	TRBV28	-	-	TGTGCCAGCAGTCCAGCAGGGGATGGGGCCAACGTCCTGACTTTC	CASSPAGDGANVLTF
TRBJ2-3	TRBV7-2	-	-	TGTGCCAGCAGCTACCTGAGCAGTACGCAGTATTTT	CASSYLSSTQYF
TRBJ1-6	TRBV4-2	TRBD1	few	TGTGCCAGCAGCCAAGTTCAGGGGACAGCCAATAATTCACCCCTCCACTTT	CASSQVQGTANNSPLHF
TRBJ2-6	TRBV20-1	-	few	TGCAGTGCTAGACCGGCATCTGGGGCCAACGTCCTGACTTTC	CSARPASGANVLTF
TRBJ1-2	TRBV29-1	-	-	TGCAGCGTTCCCGAGAAGGCTGTCTATGGCTACACCTTC	CSVPEKAVYGYTF
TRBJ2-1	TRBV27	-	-	TGTGCCAGCAGTTTCGGCCTACACTACAATGAGCAGTTCTTC	CASSFGLHYNEQFF
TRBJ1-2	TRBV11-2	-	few	TGTGCCAGCAGGGCCCCGTATGAGGGGCTAGAGGATGGCTACACCTTC	CASRAPYEGLEDGYTF
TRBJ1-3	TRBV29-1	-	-	TGCAGCGTGAGGAAAGTGGGAGGAAACACCATATATTTT	CSVRKVGGNTIYF
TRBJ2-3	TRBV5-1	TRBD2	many	TGCGCCAGCAGCGCACCGACTAGCGGGGGACCCACAGATACGCAGTATTTT	CASSAPTSGGPTDTQYF
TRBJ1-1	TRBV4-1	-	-	TGCGCCAGCAGCCGGGGGCCCACGGCGAACACTGAAGCTTTCTTT	CASSRGPTANTEAFF
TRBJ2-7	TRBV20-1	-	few	TGCAGTGCTAGAGATCTGATCTCCTACGAGCAGTACTTC	CSARDLISYEQYF
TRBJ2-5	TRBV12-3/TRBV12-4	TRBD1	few	TGTGCCAGCAGTTCGGGACAGGGCTTTGAGACCCAGTACTTC	CASSSGQGFETQYF
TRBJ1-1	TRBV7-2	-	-	TGTGCCAGCAGCCCGATTATCTTGGAAGACACTGAAGCTTTCTTT	CASSPIILEDTEAFF
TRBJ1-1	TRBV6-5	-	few	TGTGCCAGCAGTGATACAGGCATCTCTGAAGCTTTCTTT	CASSDTGISEAFF
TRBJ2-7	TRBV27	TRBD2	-	TGTGCCAGCACCCCGGGGGGGGGCACCTACGAGCAGTACTTC	CASTPGGGTYEQYF
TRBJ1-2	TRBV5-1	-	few	TGCGCCAGCAGCCAGGGGCGGGATGGCTACACCTTC	CASSQGRDGYTF
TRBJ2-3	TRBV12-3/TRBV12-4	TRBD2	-	TGTGCCAGCAGCCGTACTAGCGGGGGGGCATCTGATACGCAGTATTTT	CASSRTSGGASDTQYF
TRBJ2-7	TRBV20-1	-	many	TGCAGTGCTATAGACCCCGGTCCTTCCTACGAGCAGTACTTC	CSAIDPGPSYEQYF
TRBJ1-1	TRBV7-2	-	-	TGTGCCAGCAGCTACAGGGTTCAGAACACTGAAGCTTTCTTT	CASSYRVQNTEAFF
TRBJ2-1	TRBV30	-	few	TGTGCCTGGCGGGGCCGCGGGGGCTATCGGGGCAATGAGCAGTTCTTC	CAWRGRGGYRGNEQFF
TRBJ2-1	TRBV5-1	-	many	TGCGCCAGCAGCCCGGCCGTCGGCGTACAGTACAATGAGCAGTTCTTC	CASSPAVGVQYNEQFF
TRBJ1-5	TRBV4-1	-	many	TGCGCCAGCAGCCAAGTTTGGCCCACGACGCGCTCCAGGGTCAATCAGCCCCAGCATTTT	CASSQVWPTTRSRVNQPQHF
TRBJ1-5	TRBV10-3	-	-	TGTGCCATCAGGCCGGGACCGGGGGGAAATCAGCCCCAGCATTTT	CAIRPGPGGNQPQHF
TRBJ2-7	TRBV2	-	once	TGTGCCAGCAGTGAAGATGTCAGGGTTCAGCAGTACTTC	CASSEDVRVQQYF
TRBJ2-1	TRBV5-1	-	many	TGCGCCAGCAGCTTGGTCCAAGGGAAAACCAATGAGCAGTTCTTC	CASSLVQGKTNEQFF
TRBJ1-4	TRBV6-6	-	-	TGTGCCAGCAGGCATTCACAGGAGGGGGAAAAACTGTTTTTT	CASRHSQEGEKLFF
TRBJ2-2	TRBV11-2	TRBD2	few	TGTGCCAGCAGCTTATCTCGGGGAGGGACCGGGGAGCTGTTTTTT	CASSLSRGGTGELFF
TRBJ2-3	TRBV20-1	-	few	TGCAGTGCTAGCACTCACAGGGAGACCACAGATACGCAGTATTTT	CSASTHRETTDTQYF
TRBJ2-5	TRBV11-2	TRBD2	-	TGTGCCAGCAGCCCAGCGGGGTTCCAAGAGACCCAGTACTTC	CASSPAGFQETQYF
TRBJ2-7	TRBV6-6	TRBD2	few	TGTGCCAGCAGACTCCACCAGGGACTAGCGGGGGCCCTCATATACGAGCAGTACTTC	CASRLHQGLAGALIYEQYF